This T cell receptor (beta chain) was sequenced during a study of cytomegalovirus exposure and HLA in healthy donors. Study-level information: As an earlier analysis found, roughly 180 million T cells yielded about 100 million unique TCR beta sequences.

This PCR relied on a set of 60 Vbeta primers and 13 Jbeta primers. The data were produced by immunoSEQ multiplex PCR, yet TCRdb's version contains in-frame clones alone and is incomplete. The sample comprises under 200,000 clones, around 78% of which are singletons, and under 2% rests with the top ten. Study results and limitations: Earlier findings revealed that most TCR beta V segments proved productive either about 87% or about 30% of the time.

The CDR3 totals 15 residues. The ends were cut back, 4 bases at V and 0 bases at J, with 9 bases in the middle. The germline CDR1 and CDR2 sequences are KGHSH and LQKENI. Worth noting for this clone: Its antigen is currently unknown.

The receptor's source is a man aged 35-49 years in good health and CMV-seronegative. The chain recombines TRBV18 with TRBJ2-2, with D possibly being TRBD1 (5 bases). Material for sequencing was PBMCs. The CDR3: CASSLDKTNTGELFF. CDR3 sequence (DNA): TGTGCCAGCTCACTGGACAAAACGAACACCGGGGAGCTGTTTTTT.